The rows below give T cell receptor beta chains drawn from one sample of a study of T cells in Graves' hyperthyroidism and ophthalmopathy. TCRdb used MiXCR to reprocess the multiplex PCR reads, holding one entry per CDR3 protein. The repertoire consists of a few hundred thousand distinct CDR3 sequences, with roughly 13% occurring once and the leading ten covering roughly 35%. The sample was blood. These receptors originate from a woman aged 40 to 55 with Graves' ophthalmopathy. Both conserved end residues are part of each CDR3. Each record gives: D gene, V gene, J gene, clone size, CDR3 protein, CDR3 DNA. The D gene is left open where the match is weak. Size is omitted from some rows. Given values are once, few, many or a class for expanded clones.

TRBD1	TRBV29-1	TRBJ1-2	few	CSVEGHRDSLYGYTF	TGCAGCGTTGAAGGCCACAGGGACAGCTTGTATGGCTACACCTTC
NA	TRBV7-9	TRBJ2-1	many	CASSLGGLQRSYNEQFF	TGTGCCAGCAGCTTAGGGGGACTCCAGCGGTCCTACAATGAGCAGTTCTTC
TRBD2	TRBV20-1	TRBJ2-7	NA	CSASGGSNYEQYF	TGCAGTGCTAGTGGCGGGAGTAACTACGAGCAGTACTTC
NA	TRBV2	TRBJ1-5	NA	CTSSEASNQPQHF	TGTACCAGCAGCGAAGCTAGCAATCAGCCCCAGCATTTT
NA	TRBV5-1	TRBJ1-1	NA	CASSPGLRGAPEAFF	TGCGCCAGCAGCCCTGGTTTACGCGGGGCCCCTGAAGCTTTCTTT
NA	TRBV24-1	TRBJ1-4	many	CATSGGGSLNEKLFF	TGTGCCACCAGCGGCGGCGGCAGCTTAAATGAAAAACTGTTTTTT
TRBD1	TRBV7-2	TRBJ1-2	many	CASSLSGGAGGYTF	TGTGCCAGCAGCTTATCAGGGGGCGCGGGAGGCTACACCTTC
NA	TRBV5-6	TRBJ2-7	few	CASSRFSGEQYF	TGTGCCAGCAGCCGATTCTCCGGCGAGCAGTACTTC
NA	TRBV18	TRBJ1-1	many	CASSLQYTEAFF	TGTGCCAGCTCATTGCAGTACACTGAAGCTTTCTTT
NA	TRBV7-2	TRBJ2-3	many	CASTPIFTSTTQYF	TGTGCCAGCACCCCTATATTTACTTCTACTACGCAGTATTTT
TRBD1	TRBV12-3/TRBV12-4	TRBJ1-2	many	CASSGAGGVGGGYTF	TGTGCCAGCAGTGGAGCAGGGGGCGTCGGGGGTGGCTACACCTTC
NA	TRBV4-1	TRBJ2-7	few	CASSQDRDYEQYF	TGCGCCAGCAGCCAAGACAGGGACTACGAGCAGTACTTC
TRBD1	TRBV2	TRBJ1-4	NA	CASRRQGASNEKLFF	TGTGCCAGCAGACGACAGGGGGCATCTAATGAAAAACTGTTTTTT
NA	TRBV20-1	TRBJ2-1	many	CSARDRGANSYNEQFF	TGCAGTGCTAGAGATCGTGGAGCCAACTCCTACAATGAGCAGTTCTTC
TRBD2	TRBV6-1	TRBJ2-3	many	CASSETSPDTQYF	TGTGCCAGCAGTGAGACTAGCCCCGATACGCAGTATTTT
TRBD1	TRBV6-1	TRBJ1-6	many	CASTFDRGANSPLHF	TGTGCCAGCACCTTTGACAGGGGTGCTAATTCACCCCTCCACTTT
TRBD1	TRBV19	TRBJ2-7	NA	CASSAGTGDPYEQYF	TGTGCCAGTAGCGCCGGGACAGGGGACCCCTACGAGCAGTACTTC
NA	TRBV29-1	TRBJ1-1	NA	CSGQTVGNTEAFF	TGCAGCGGCCAGACAGTTGGGAACACTGAAGCTTTCTTT
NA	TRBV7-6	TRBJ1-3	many	CASSPNTQVSGNTIYF	TGTGCCAGCAGCCCCAATACACAGGTCTCTGGAAACACCATATATTTT
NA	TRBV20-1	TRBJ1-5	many	CSARFDTTDQPQHF	TGCAGTGCTAGATTTGACACAACGGATCAGCCCCAGCATTTT
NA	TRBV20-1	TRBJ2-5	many	CSAAAPARVAGTQYF	TGCAGTGCCGCCGCCCCCGCCAGGGTTGCGGGGACCCAGTACTTC
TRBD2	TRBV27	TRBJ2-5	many	CASRSGTLASGGGETQYF	TGTGCCAGCAGGTCGGGGACACTGGCTAGCGGGGGGGGAGAGACCCAGTACTTC
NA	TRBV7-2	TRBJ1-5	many	CASSLSGYQPQHF	TGTGCCAGCAGTCTATCGGGGTATCAGCCCCAGCATTTT
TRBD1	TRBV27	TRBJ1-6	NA	CASSQGGYNSPLHF	TGTGCCAGCAGCCAGGGGGGCTATAATTCACCCCTCCACTTT
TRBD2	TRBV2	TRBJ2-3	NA	CASRTSGGNTDTQYF	TGTGCCAGCAGGACTAGCGGGGGGAACACAGATACGCAGTATTTT
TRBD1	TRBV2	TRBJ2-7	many	CASSPMDRGYEQYF	TGTGCCAGCAGTCCAATGGACAGGGGCTACGAGCAGTACTTC
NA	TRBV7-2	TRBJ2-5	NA	CASSLSEGQETQYF	TGTGCCAGCAGCTTGAGCGAGGGGCAAGAGACCCAGTACTTC
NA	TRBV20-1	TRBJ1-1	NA	CSASGRRGEAFF	TGCAGTGCAAGCGGCAGGAGAGGTGAAGCTTTCTTT